This TCR beta chain was captured by sequencing in a study of post-analysis software for immune sequencing data. Findings and caveats of the study: With TRBV5-6, TRBV5-1 and TRBV20-1 included, about five TRBV segments were more frequent in patients than in controls.

Built from TCR beta cDNA, the libraries had unique molecular identifiers in them. T cells numbering about 0.85 to 10 million gave rise to a few hundred thousand cDNA molecules. MiXCR, run by TCRdb on the PCR reads, gives a single entry per CDR3 protein. The repertoire includes under 200,000 distinct CDR3 sequences, 29% of them detected once, and around 3.7% sits in the top ten. For this clonotype: Its specificity is not known.

The CDR3 is 13 residues long. The germline V gene encodes CDR1 GTSNPN and CDR2 SVGIG (reference sequence). V dropped 7 bases and J dropped 4 bases, with 17 bases sitting between them. This sequence originates from a girl aged 2-17 years with multiple sclerosis. Sequenced: blood. The gene calls are TRBV30 and TRBJ2-7; a weak D match, TRBD1 (6 bases). CDR3 DNA: TGTGCCTCTAATTACAGGGACGGGTACGAGCAGTACTTC. Translation: CASNYRDGYEQYF. Looking up the rest from reference TRBV30 and TRBJ2-7 gives the full variable domain: SQTIHQWPATLVQPVGSPLSLECTVEGTSNPNLYWYRQAAGRGLQLLFYSVGIGQISSEVPQNLSASRPQDRQFILSSKKLLLSDSGFYLCASNYRDGYEQYFGPGTRLTVT.